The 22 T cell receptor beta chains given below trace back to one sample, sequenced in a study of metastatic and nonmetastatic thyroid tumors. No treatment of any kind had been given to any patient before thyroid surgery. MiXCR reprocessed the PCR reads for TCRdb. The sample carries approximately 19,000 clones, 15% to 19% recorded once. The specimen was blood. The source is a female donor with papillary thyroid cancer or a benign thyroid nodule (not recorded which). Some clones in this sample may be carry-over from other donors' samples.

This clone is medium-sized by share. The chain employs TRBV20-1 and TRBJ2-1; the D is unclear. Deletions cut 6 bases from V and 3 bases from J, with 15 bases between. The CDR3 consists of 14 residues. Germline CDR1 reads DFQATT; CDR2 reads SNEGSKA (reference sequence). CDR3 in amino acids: CSARLRRIYNEQFF. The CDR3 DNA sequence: TGCAGTGCACGTTTAAGGCGGATCTACAATGAGCAGTTCTTC.

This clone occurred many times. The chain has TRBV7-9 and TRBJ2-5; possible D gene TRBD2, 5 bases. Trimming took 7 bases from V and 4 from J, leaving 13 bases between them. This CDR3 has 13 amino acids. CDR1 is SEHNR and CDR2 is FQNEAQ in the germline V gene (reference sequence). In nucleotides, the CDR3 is TGTGCCAGCAACCCCTCCGCGGGAGAGACCCAGTACTTC. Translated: CASNPSAGETQYF.

The CDR3 coding sequence is TGTGCCAGCTCGGCGGGGCAGGGTGGGGAGCTGTTTTTT. Protein: CASSAGQGGELFF. The chain recombines TRBV11-3 with TRBJ2-2; D may be TRBD2 (6 bases). Germline-derived CDR1 and CDR2 are SGHNT and YENEEA. The CDR3 has 13 residues. Trimming left V 8 bases short and J 8 bases short, with 15 bases between.

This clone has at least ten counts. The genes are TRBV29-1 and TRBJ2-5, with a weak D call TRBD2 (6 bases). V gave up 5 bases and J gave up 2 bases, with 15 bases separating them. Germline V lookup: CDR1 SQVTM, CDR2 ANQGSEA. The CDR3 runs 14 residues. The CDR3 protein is CSVSGGGRQETQYF. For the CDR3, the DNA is TGCAGCGTTTCCGGGGGTGGGAGACAAGAGACCCAGTACTTC. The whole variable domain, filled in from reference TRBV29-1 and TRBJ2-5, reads SAVISQKPSRDICQRGTSLTIQCQVDSQVTMMFWYRQQPGQSLTLIATANQGSEATYESGFVIDKFPISRPNLTFSTLTVSNMSPEDSSIYLCSVSGGGRQETQYFGPGTRLLVL.

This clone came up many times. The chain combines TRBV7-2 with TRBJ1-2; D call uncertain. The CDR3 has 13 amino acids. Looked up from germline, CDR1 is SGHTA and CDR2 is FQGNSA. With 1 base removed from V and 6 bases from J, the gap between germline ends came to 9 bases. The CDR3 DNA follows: TGTGCCAGCAGCTTAGGACGGTTCGATGGCTACACCTTC. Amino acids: CASSLGRFDGYTF.

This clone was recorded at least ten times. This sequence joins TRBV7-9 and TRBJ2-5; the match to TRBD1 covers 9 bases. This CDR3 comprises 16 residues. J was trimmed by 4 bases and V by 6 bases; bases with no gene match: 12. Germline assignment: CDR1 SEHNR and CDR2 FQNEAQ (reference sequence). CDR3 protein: CASRADGTGWTETQYF. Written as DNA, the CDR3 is TGTGCCAGCAGAGCAGACGGGACAGGGTGGACAGAGACCCAGTACTTC.

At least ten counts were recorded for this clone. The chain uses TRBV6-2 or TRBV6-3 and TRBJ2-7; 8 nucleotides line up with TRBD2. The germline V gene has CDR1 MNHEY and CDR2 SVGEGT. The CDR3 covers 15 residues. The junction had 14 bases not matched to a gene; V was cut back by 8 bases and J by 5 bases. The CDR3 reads CASGEAGVWGNEQYF. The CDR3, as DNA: TGTGCCAGCGGGGAAGCGGGAGTATGGGGGAACGAGCAGTACTTC.

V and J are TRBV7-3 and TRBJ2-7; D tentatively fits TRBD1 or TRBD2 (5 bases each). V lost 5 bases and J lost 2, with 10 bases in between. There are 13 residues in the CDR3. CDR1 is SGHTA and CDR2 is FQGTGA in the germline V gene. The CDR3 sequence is CASSRGPTYEQYF. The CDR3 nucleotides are TGTGCCAGCAGCCGGGGACCAACCTACGAGCAGTACTTC.

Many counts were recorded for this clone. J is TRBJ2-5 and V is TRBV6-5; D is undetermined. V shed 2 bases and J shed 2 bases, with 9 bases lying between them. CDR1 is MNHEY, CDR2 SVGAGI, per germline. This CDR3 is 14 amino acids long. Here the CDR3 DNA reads TGTGCCAGCAGTTACGGTATGGGTCAAGAGACCCAGTACTTC. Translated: CASSYGMGQETQYF.

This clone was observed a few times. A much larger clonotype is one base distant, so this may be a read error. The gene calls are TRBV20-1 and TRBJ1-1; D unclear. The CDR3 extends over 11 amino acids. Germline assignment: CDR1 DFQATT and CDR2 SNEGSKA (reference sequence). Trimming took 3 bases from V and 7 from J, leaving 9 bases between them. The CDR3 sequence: CSARDGIEAFF. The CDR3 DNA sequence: TGCAGTGCTAGGGACGGAATTGAAGCTTTCTTT.

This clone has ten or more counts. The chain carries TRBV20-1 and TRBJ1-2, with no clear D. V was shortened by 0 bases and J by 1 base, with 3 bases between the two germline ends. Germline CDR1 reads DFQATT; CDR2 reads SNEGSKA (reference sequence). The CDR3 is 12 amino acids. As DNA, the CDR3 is TGCAGTGCTAGAGAGGGTAACTATGGCTACACCTTC. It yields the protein CSAREGNYGYTF.

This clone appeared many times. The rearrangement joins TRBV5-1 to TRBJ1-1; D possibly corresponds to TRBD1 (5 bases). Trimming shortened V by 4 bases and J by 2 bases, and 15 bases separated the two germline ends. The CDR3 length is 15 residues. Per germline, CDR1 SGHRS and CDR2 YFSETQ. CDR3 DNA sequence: TGCGCCAGCAGCGAGGGGAGTACAGTAAACACTGAAGCTTTCTTT. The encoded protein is CASSEGSTVNTEAFF.

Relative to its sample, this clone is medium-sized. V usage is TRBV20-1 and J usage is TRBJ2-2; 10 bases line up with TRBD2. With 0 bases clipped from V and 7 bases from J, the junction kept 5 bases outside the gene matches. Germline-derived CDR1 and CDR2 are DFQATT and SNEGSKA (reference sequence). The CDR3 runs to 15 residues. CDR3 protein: CSARDSGRYGGELFF. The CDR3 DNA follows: TGCAGTGCTAGAGATAGCGGGAGGTATGGCGGGGAGCTGTTTTTT.

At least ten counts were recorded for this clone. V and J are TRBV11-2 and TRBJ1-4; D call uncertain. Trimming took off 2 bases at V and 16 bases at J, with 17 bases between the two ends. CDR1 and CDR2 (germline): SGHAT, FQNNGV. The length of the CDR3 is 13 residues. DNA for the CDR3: TGTGCCAGCAGCTTACCCGCTTCAACCCACCGGTTTTTT. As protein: CASSLPASTHRFF.

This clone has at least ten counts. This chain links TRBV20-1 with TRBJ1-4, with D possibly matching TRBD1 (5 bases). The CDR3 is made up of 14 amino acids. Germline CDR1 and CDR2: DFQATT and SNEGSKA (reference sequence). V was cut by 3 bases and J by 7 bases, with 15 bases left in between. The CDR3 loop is CSARLRQGSEKLFF. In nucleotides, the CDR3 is TGCAGTGCTAGGCTCCGGCAGGGCAGTGAAAAACTGTTTTTT.

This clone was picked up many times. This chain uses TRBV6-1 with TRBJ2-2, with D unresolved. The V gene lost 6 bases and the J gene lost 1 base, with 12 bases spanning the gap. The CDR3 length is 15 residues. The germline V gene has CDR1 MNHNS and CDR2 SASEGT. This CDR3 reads CASRGFSRNTGELFF. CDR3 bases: TGTGCCAGCAGGGGATTCTCCCGGAACACCGGGGAGCTGTTTTTT.

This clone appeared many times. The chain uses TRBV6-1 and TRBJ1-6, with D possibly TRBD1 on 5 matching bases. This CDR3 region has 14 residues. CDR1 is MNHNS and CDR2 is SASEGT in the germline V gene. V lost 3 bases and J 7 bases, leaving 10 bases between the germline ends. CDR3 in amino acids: CASSDGGNNSPLHF. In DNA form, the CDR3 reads TGTGCCAGCAGTGACGGGGGTAACAATTCACCCCTCCACTTT.

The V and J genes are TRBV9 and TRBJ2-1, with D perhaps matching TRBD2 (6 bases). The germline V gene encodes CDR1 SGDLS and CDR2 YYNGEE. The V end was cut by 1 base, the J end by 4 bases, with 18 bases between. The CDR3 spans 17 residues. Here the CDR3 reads CASSVPLPGSSYNEQFF. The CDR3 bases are TGTGCCAGCAGCGTACCGCTGCCCGGGAGCTCGTACAATGAGCAGTTCTTC.

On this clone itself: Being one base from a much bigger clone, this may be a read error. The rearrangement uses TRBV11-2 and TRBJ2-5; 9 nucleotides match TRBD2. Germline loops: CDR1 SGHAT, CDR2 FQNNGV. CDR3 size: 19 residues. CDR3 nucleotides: TGTGCCAGCAGCGTGCTGGGGACTAGCAGGAGTTTTAGGCAAGAGACCCGGTACTTC. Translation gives CASSVLGTSRSFRQETRYF.

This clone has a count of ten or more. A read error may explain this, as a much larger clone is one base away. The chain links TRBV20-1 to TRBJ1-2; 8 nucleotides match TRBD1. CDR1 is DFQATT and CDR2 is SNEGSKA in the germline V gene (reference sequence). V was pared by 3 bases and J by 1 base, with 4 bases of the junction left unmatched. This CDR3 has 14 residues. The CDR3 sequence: CSASEQGGNYGYTF. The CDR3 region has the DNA TGCAGTGCTAGTGAACAGGGGGGTAACTATGGCTACACCTTC.

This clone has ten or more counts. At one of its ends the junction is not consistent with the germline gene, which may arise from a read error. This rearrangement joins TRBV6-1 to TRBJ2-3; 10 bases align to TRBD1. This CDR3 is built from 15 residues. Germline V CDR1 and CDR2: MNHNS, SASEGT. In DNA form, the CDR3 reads TGTGCCAGCAGAGAAGACAGGGGGCGCGTGGATACGCAGTATTTT. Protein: CASREDRGRVDTQYF.

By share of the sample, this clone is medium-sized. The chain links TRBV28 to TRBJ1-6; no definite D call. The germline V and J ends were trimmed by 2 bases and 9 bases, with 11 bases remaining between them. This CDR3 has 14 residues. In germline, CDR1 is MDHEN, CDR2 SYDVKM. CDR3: CASSLDGSSSPLHF. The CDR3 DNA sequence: TGTGCCAGCAGTTTAGACGGGAGTAGTTCACCCCTCCACTTT.